These 23 T cell receptor beta chains share one sample of origin, sequenced in a study of blood T cell repertoires in COVID-19. Clones were sequenced by immunoSEQ multiplex PCR, and TCRdb holds only the in-frame ones, with some missing. The sample lists 400,000 or so clones; 70% to 90% were seen once. Specimen: peripheral blood. The source is a human donor in a cohort sampled during active COVID-19.

The J gene is TRBJ2-1, the V gene TRBV5-4; possibly TRBD2 for D (6 bases). Germline CDR1 is SGHNT and CDR2 is YYREEE (reference sequence). Trimming took 0 bases from V and 1 from J, leaving 11 bases between them. The CDR3 length is 16 residues. The DNA of the CDR3 is TGTGCCAGCAGCTTGGTTGCGGGACTGTCCTACAATGAGCAGTTCTTC. Protein sequence: CASSLVAGLSYNEQFF.

The sample holds one count of this clone. The chain links TRBV7-8 to TRBJ2-3; 9 bases map to TRBD2. Trimming removed 3 bases from V and 3 bases from J; junction bases left unmatched: 7. The CDR3 has 16 amino acids. The germline CDR1 and CDR2 sequences are SGHVS and FQNEAQ. CDR3 protein: CASSFGAGGGTDTQYF. The CDR3 nucleotides read TGTGCCAGCAGCTTCGGGGCGGGAGGGGGGACAGATACGCAGTATTTT.

The chain carries TRBV7-9 and TRBJ1-1, with 12 bases matching TRBD1. CDR3 size: 17 residues. V shed 5 bases, J shed 5 bases, and the junction held 12 bases outside the gene matches. The germline V gene has CDR1 SEHNR and CDR2 FQNEAQ (reference sequence). CDR3 sequence: CASSQPPGQGARTEAFF. The CDR3 DNA reads as TGTGCCAGCAGCCAGCCGCCGGGACAGGGGGCGAGAACTGAAGCTTTCTTT.

The chain combines TRBV6-2 or TRBV6-3 with TRBJ1-5; 9 nucleotides match TRBD1. V lost 6 bases, J lost 6 bases, and 9 bases stayed unmatched. In germline, CDR1 is MNHEY, CDR2 SVGEGT. This CDR3 has 15 residues. CDR3 sequence reads: CASRYGTGYGQPQHF. The CDR3 nucleotides read TGTGCCAGCAGATACGGGACAGGGTACGGTCAGCCCCAGCATTTT.

The CDR3 bases are TGTGCCAGTAGTATAGCCGGCGGGAGCGATGAGCAGTTCTTC. Translation gives CASSIAGGSDEQFF. V and J are TRBV19 and TRBJ2-1, with 7 bases identical to TRBD2. Germline V lookup: CDR1 LNHDA, CDR2 SQIVND (reference sequence). This CDR3 is built from 14 residues. The V and J ends lost 1 base and 8 bases, in that order; junction bases with no gene match: 5.

This clone came up once. This chain connects TRBV4-1 to TRBJ2-5, with a possible D match to TRBD1 (5 bases). The CDR3 extends over 14 amino acids. Trimming removed 1 base from V and 5 bases from J, with 11 bases in between. The V gene's germline CDR1 is MGHRA and CDR2 YSYEKL. The CDR3 loop reads CASSQGGLGETQYF. CDR3 DNA sequence: TGCGCCAGCAGCCAAGGGGGCCTAGGGGAGACCCAGTACTTC.

In this sample, this clone turned up once. V is TRBV25-1 and J is TRBJ2-5, with D possibly TRBD2 on 6 matching bases. The germline V and J ends were trimmed by 4 bases and 0 bases, with 12 bases remaining between them. Germline CDR1 and CDR2: MGHDK and SYGVNS. The CDR3 is 15 residues long. The CDR3 DNA is TGTGCCAGCAGTGCTTCTGCGGGGAACCAAGAGACCCAGTACTTC. Translated: CASSASAGNQETQYF.

V usage is TRBV28 and J usage is TRBJ2-1, with D possibly matching TRBD2 (6 bases). Germline V CDR1 and CDR2: MDHEN, SYDVKM. This CDR3 spans 13 amino acids. V was clipped by 5 bases and J by 12 bases, with 17 bases between them. The CDR3 is CASSRRLGQRQFF. The CDR3 DNA sequence: TGTGCCAGCAGTCGTCGACTAGGACAAAGGCAGTTCTTC. The full variable domain, its missing parts supplied by reference TRBV28 and TRBJ2-1, is DVKVTQSSRYLVKRTGEKVFLECVQDMDHENMFWYRQDPGLGLRLIYFSYDVKMKEKGDIPEGYSVSREKKERFSLILESASTNQTSMYLCASSRRLGQRQFFGPGTRLTVL.

The V and J genes are TRBV6-5 and TRBJ2-1, with TRBD2 identical over 9 bases. Trimming took 6 bases from V and 7 from J; bases not matched to a gene: 7. In germline, CDR1 is MNHEY, CDR2 SVGAGI. This CDR3 spans 14 amino acids. For the CDR3, the DNA is TGTGCCAGCAGCCCCCCTAGCGGGGCGAATGAGCAGTTCTTC. Translation: CASSPPSGANEQFF.

The chain uses TRBV6-5 and TRBJ1-5, with TRBD1 matching 7 bases. The germline V gene encodes CDR1 MNHEY and CDR2 SVGAGI. The J segment lost 6 bases and the V segment lost 5 bases, leaving 10 bases of the junction unmatched. The CDR3 is 15 amino acids. Here the CDR3 reads CASSPTGVGVQPQHF. The CDR3 DNA is TGTGCCAGCAGTCCCACAGGGGTAGGAGTTCAGCCCCAGCATTTT.

V and J are TRBV27 and TRBJ1-4, with D possibly being TRBD1 (5 bases). The CDR3 covers 17 residues. The V end was cut by 6 bases, the J end by 0 bases, with 17 bases between. Germline V gene lookup returns CDR1 MNHEY and CDR2 SMNVEV (reference sequence). CDR3 loop: CASSRTQGLATNEKLFF. In nucleotides, the CDR3 is TGTGCCAGCAGCCGAACCCAGGGACTTGCAACTAATGAAAAACTGTTTTTT. Using reference TRBV27 and TRBJ1-4 for the parts outside the CDR3, the full variable domain is EAQVTQNPRYLITVTGKKLTVTCSQNMNHEYMSWYRQDPGLGLRQIYYSMNVEVTDKGDVPEGYKVSRKEKRNFPLILESPSPNQTSLYFCASSRTQGLATNEKLFFGSGTQLSVL.

The chain couples TRBV30 to TRBJ1-1; a weak D match, TRBD1 (6 bases). The CDR3 covers 14 residues. In germline, CDR1 is GTSNPN, CDR2 SVGIG (reference sequence). Trimming stripped 4 bases from V and 3 bases from J, with 15 bases between. In DNA form, the CDR3 reads TGTGCCTGGAACCCAGCGGGACATTACACTGAAGCTTTCTTT. Translating gives CAWNPAGHYTEAFF.

The V gene is TRBV6-5, the J gene TRBJ2-3, with TRBD1 as a possible D gene (8 bases). The CDR3 spans 16 residues. In germline, CDR1 is MNHEY, CDR2 SVGAGI. V lost 4 bases, J lost 3 bases, and 17 bases lay in between. CDR3 region: CASSSGQGGSTDTQYF. The CDR3 DNA sequence: TGTGCCAGCAGTTCCGGACAGGGAGGGTCTACAGATACGCAGTATTTT.

V is TRBV5-1 and J is TRBJ2-3; D uncertain. The CDR3 spans 15 residues. The germline gives CDR1 SGHRS, CDR2 YFSETQ. V was trimmed by 2 bases and J by 2 bases, leaving 12 bases between them. The CDR3 protein is CASSFMSRFTDTQYF. The DNA of the CDR3 is TGCGCCAGCAGCTTCATGTCTAGGTTCACAGATACGCAGTATTTT.

J is TRBJ2-2 and V is TRBV7-9; D is perhaps TRBD1 (6 bases). The CDR3 is 14 residues long. Germline values: CDR1 SEHNR, CDR2 FQNEAQ (reference sequence). Trimming left V 5 bases short and J 5 bases short, with 12 bases between. CDR3 coding DNA: TGTGCCAGCAGCCCCAGAGACAGGACCGGGGAGCTGTTTTTT. Amino acids: CASSPRDRTGELFF.

The rearrangement uses TRBV28 and TRBJ1-2, with no clear D. V lost 7 bases to trimming and J lost 4 bases, with 10 bases between them. The germline V gene has CDR1 MDHEN and CDR2 SYDVKM. The CDR3 is made up of 12 amino acids. The CDR3 DNA follows: TGTGCCAGCAACAGCTACCTCTATGGCTACACCTTC. This translates into CASNSYLYGYTF.

V gene TRBV4-2 combines with J gene TRBJ2-3, with TRBD2 matching 7 bases. CDR1 is LGHNA and CDR2 is YNFKEQ in the germline V gene. With V trimmed by 3 bases and J by 6 bases, 9 bases remained unmatched. CDR3 length: 15 amino acids. The CDR3 sequence is CASSQTSPGRDTQYF. DNA for the CDR3: TGTGCCAGCAGCCAGACTAGCCCAGGAAGGGATACGCAGTATTTT.

The chain joins TRBV9 to TRBJ2-5; the match to TRBD2 covers 12 bases. The CDR3 sequence is 15 residues long. Germline V CDR1 and CDR2: SGDLS, YYNGEE. V was clipped by 2 bases and J by 4 bases; unmatched bases: 3. The DNA of the CDR3 is TGTGCCAGCAGCGTGACTAGCGGGAGAGGAGAGACCCAGTACTTC. Protein product: CASSVTSGRGETQYF.

V usage is TRBV19 and J usage is TRBJ1-5; TRBD1 matches at 7 bases. Germline lookup yields CDR1 LNHDA and CDR2 SQIVND (reference sequence). V shed 3 bases, J shed 2 bases, and the junction held 4 bases outside the gene matches. The CDR3 consists of 15 residues. This CDR3 is CASSITGAGNQPQHF. The CDR3 coding sequence is TGTGCCAGTAGTATTACAGGGGCGGGCAATCAGCCCCAGCATTTT.

This clone turned up a few times. The V and J genes are TRBV7-8 and TRBJ2-3, with D possibly matching TRBD2 (6 bases). Per germline, CDR1 SGHVS and CDR2 FQNEAQ. V was pared by 1 base and J by 4 bases, with 12 bases between. The CDR3 is 15 amino acids. In DNA, the CDR3 is TGTGCCAGCAGCTTAGAGGCGGGAACGGCAGATACGCAGTATTTT. Amino acid sequence: CASSLEAGTADTQYF.

The sample holds a few counts of this clone. The V gene is TRBV7-9, the J gene TRBJ2-7; the D gene is possibly TRBD1 (6 bases). The germline V gene has CDR1 SEHNR and CDR2 FQNEAQ (reference sequence). Trimming removed 4 bases from V and 5 bases from J, with 12 bases in between. The CDR3 loop spans 13 amino acids. DNA of the CDR3: TGTGCCAGCAGCTACGGGACACGAGACGAGCAGTACTTC. Translating gives CASSYGTRDEQYF.

The count of this clone is one. The rearrangement joins TRBV15 to TRBJ2-1, with TRBD2 identical over 10 bases. The V and J ends lost 1 base and 10 bases, in that order; junction bases with no gene match: 4. This CDR3 comprises 14 residues. The germline gives CDR1 LNHNV, CDR2 YYDKDF (reference sequence). DNA for the CDR3: TGTGCCACCAGCAGAGGGGCTAGCGGGAGAGAGCAGTTCTTC. Amino acids: CATSRGASGREQFF.

The chain combines TRBV19 with TRBJ1-2; 7 bases are a match to TRBD1. V was clipped by 3 bases and J by 3 bases; unmatched bases: 7. The CDR3 contains 15 residues. Germline V gene sequence: CDR1 LNHDA, CDR2 SQIVND (reference sequence). In DNA form, the CDR3 reads TGTGCCAGTAGTATCCACAGGGGTCAGGACTATGGCTACACCTTC. Its protein product is CASSIHRGQDYGYTF. The variable domain in full, completed from reference TRBV19 and TRBJ1-2, reads DGGITQSPKYLFRKEGQNVTLSCEQNLNHDAMYWYRQDPGQGLRLIYYSQIVNDFQKGDIAEGYSVSREKKESFPLTVTSAQKNPTAFYLCASSIHRGQDYGYTFGSGTRLTVV.